This T cell receptor beta chain was profiled in a study of immune evolution from preneoplasia to lung adenocarcinoma. Study results and caveats: KRAS-mutant nodules had the highest T cell clonality.

Sequencing was performed with immunoSEQ multiplex PCR; in TCRdb, only in-frame clones are kept and a portion is missing. The table includes roughly 38,000 clones, roughly 68% detected once. A note on this clone: As yet, its antigen is unknown.

With 2 bases removed from V and 1 base from J, the gap between germline ends came to 9 bases. Germline CDR1 is SGHAT and CDR2 is FQNNGV. This CDR3 contains 14 residues. This clonotype originated in a person between 55 and 69 years old with lung adenocarcinoma. The sequencing input was FFPE invasive lung adenocarcinoma tissue. The chain uses TRBV11-2 and TRBJ2-7; D is undetermined. The CDR3 loop is CASSLSTGSYEQYF. In nucleotides, the CDR3 is TGTGCCAGCAGCTTATCCACCGGATCCTACGAGCAGTACTTC.